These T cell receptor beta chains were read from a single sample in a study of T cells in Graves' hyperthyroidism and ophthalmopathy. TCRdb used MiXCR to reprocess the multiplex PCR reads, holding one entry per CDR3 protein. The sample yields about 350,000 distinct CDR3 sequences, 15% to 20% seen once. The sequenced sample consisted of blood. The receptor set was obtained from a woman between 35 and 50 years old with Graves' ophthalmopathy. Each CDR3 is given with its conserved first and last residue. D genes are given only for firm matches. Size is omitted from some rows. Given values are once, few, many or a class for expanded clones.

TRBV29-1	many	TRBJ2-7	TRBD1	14	TGCAGCGTTGTTAGTGGGGACAGGGGTTACGAGCAGTACTTC	CSVVSGDRGYEQYF
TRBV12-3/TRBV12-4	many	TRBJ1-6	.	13	TGTGCCAGCAGTTCAAACAGGGACTCACCCCTCCACTTT	CASSSNRDSPLHF
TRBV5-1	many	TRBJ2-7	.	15	TGCGCCAGCAGCTTACGGGCGGAGCCCTGGTACGAGCAGTACTTC	CASSLRAEPWYEQYF
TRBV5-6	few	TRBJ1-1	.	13	TGTGTCAGCAACAGGGAAGGGAAGACTGAAGCTTTCTTT	CVSNREGKTEAFF
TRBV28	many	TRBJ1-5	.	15	TGTGCCAGCAGCTTTTCAGGGGCCCATAATCAGCCCCAGCATTTT	CASSFSGAHNQPQHF
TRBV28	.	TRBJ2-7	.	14	TGTGCCAGCAGGACCACAGGGTGGTCCTACGAGCAGTACTTC	CASRTTGWSYEQYF
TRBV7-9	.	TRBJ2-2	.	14	TGTGCCAGCAGCTCCCCAGGGCCCACCGGGGAGCTGTTTTTT	CASSSPGPTGELFF
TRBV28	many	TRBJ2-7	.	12	TGTGCCAGCAGTTTCCAAGTCTACGAGCAGTACTTC	CASSFQVYEQYF
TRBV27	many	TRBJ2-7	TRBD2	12	TGTGCCAGCAGTTCGGGGGGAGGAGAGCAGTACTTC	CASSSGGGEQYF
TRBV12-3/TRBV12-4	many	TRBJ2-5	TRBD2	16	TGTGCCAGCAGTTTGGCGCCAGGAGGGAGGGAAGAGACCCAGTACTTC	CASSLAPGGREETQYF
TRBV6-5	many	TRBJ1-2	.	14	TGTGCCAGCAGTTTTGGGGGCGCACTTGATGGCTACACCTTC	CASSFGGALDGYTF
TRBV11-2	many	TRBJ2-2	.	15	TGTGCCAGCACCATTGGGGCTAGGAACACCGGGGAGCTGTTTTTT	CASTIGARNTGELFF
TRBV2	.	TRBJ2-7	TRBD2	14	TGTGCCAGCACCCCGGCTAGCGGTATCTACGAGCAGTACTTC	CASTPASGIYEQYF